The text below deals with one T cell receptor (beta chain). Its cognate antigen is unknown. Genomic DNA templated the TCR beta VDJ and CDR3 profiling. TCRdb itself ran the reads through MiXCR, one entry per CDR3 protein. The sample gives 200,000 or so distinct CDR3 sequences, 50% to 75% of which show up once; 46% is in the top ten. The sample belongs to a study of CD8+CD57+ T cells in acquired aplastic anemia. Across the study: Each DNA sample taken from sorted CD4+ and CD8+ cells came to 3 to 4 ug on average.

Study-wide results and limits: Patients were compared with controls for CD8+ Simpson's diversity, and no significant difference emerged. The number of CD8+ CDR3 sequences shared by patients and controls was about 30.

Trimming took 6 bases from V and 5 from J; bases not matched to a gene: 6. CDR1 and CDR2 from the germline V gene are SEHNR and FQNEAQ (reference sequence). The CDR3 totals 13 residues. The genes are TRBV7-9 and TRBJ2-5, with TRBD1 matching 7 bases. Sequenced material: sorted CD4+, CD8+, or CD8+CD57+ T cells (not recorded which) from PBMCs. The receptor was isolated from a human donor with severe aplastic anemia or a healthy control (not recorded which). The CDR3 loop is CASRRTGTETQYF. CDR3 coding DNA: TGTGCCAGCAGACGGACAGGAACTGAGACCCAGTACTTC.